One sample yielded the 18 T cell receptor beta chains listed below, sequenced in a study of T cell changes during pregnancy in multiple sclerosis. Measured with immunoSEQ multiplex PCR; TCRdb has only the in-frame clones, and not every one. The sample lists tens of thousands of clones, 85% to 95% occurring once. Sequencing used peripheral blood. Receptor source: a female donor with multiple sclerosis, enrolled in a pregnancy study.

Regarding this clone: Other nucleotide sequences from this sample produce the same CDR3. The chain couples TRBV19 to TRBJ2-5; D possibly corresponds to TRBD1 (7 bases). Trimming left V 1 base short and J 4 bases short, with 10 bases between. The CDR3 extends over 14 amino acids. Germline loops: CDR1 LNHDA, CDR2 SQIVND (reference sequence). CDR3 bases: TGTGCCAGTAGTATAGGTCAGGGGGGAGAGACCCAGTACTTC. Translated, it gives CASSIGQGGETQYF.

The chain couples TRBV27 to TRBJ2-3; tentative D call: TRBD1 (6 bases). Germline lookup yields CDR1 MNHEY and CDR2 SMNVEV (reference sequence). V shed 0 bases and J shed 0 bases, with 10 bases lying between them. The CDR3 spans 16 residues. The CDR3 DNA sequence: TGTGCCAGCAGTTTATCGAGAACAGGGAGCACAGATACGCAGTATTTT. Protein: CASSLSRTGSTDTQYF.

The chain's CDR3 is CSVAGQPNTEAFF. The CDR3 nucleotides read TGCAGCGTAGCTGGACAGCCGAACACTGAAGCTTTCTTT. This chain joins TRBV29-1 and TRBJ1-1, with a tentative D call TRBD1 (6 bases). The V end lost 6 bases, the J end lost 1 base, and 12 bases lay between the germline ends. CDR1 and CDR2 from the germline V gene are SQVTM and ANQGSEA. CDR3 length: 13 residues.

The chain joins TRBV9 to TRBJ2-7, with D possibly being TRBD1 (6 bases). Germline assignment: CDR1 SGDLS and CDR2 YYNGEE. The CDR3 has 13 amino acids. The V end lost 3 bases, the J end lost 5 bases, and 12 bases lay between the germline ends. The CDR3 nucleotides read TGTGCCAGCAGCGACCACAGGGACCACGAGCAGTACTTC. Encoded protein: CASSDHRDHEQYF.

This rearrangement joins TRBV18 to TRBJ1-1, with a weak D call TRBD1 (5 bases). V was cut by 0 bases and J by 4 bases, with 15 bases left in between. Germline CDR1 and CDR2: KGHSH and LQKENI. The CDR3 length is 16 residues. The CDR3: CASSPPGRQLPTEAFF. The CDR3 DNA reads TGTGCCAGCTCACCACCGGGTCGACAGTTGCCCACTGAAGCTTTCTTT.

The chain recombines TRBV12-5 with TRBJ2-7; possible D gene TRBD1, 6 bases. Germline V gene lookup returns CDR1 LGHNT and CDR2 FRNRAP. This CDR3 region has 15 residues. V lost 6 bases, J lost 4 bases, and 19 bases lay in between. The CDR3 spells CASGKTGPSTYEQYF. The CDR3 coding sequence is TGTGCTAGTGGCAAAACAGGGCCCTCAACGTACGAGCAGTACTTC.

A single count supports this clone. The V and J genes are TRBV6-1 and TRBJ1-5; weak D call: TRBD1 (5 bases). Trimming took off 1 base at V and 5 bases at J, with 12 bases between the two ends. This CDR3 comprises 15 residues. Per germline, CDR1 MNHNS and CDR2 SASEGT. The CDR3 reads CASSEVTEQYQPQHF. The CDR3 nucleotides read TGTGCCAGCAGTGAAGTGACAGAGCAATATCAGCCCCAGCATTTT.

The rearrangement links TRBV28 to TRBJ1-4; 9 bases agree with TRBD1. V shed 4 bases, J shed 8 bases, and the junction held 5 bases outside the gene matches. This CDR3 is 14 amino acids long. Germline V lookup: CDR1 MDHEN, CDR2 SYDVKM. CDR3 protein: CASSSQGAGEKLFF. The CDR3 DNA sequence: TGTGCCAGCAGTTCACAGGGGGCAGGGGAAAAACTGTTTTTT.

DNA of the CDR3: TGTGCCAGCAGTCCACCCGGGGTAGCGGGAGGCCGCTACGAGCAGTACTTC. Translation: CASSPPGVAGGRYEQYF. The chain couples TRBV28 to TRBJ2-7; 10 bases align to TRBD2. Looked up from germline, CDR1 is MDHEN and CDR2 is SYDVKM. This CDR3 comprises 17 residues. V dropped 5 bases and J dropped 3; count of bases not matched to a gene: 13.

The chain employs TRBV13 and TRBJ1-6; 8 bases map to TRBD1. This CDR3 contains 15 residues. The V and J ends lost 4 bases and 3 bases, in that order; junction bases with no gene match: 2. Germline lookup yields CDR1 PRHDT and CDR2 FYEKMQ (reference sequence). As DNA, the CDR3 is TGTGCCAGCAGCTACGGACAGGGCTATAATTCACCCCTCCACTTT. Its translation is CASSYGQGYNSPLHF.

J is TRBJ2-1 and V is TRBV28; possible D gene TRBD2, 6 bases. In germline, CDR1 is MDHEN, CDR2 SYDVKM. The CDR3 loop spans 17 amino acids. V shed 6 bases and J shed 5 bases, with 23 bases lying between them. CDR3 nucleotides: TGTGCCAGCAGCGGGTCCCGCCCTAGTCGCGGGGACAATGAGCAGTTCTTC. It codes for CASSGSRPSRGDNEQFF.

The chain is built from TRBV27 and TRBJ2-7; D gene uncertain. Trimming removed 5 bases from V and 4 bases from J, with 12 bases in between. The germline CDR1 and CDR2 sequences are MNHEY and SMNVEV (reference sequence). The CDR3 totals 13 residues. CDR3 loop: CASSEETGYEQYF. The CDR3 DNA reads TGTGCCAGCAGTGAGGAGACCGGGTACGAGCAGTACTTC.

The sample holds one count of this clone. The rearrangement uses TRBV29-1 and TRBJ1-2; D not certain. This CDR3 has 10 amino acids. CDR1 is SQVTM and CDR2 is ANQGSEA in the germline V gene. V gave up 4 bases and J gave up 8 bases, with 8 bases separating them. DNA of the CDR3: TGCAGCGTTGGGATAGGCGGCTACACCTTC. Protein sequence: CSVGIGGYTF.

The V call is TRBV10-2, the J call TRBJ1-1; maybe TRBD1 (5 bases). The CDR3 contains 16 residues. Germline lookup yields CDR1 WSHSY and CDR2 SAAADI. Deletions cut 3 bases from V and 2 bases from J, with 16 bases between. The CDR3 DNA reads TGCGCCAGCAGTGATCCTTCGACAGAGTTAAACACTGAAGCTTTCTTT. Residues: CASSDPSTELNTEAFF.

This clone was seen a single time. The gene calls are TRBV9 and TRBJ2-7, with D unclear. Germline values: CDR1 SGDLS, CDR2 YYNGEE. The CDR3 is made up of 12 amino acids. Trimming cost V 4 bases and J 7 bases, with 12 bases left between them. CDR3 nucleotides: TGTGCCAGCAGCCCAGGCCCCAGGGAGCAGTACTTC. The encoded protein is CASSPGPREQYF.

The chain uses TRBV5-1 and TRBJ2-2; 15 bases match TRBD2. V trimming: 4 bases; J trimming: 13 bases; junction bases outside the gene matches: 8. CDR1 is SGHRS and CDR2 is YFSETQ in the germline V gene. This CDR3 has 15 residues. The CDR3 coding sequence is TGCGCCAGCAGCCCCGGGGGACTAGCGGGAGGATGGCTGTTTTTT. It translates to CASSPGGLAGGWLFF.

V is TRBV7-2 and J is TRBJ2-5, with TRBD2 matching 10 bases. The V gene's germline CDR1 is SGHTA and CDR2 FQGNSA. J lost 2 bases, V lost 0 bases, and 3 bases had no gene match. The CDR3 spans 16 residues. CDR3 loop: CASSLARTSGQETQYF. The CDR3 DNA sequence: TGTGCCAGCAGCTTAGCGAGGACTAGCGGACAAGAGACCCAGTACTTC.

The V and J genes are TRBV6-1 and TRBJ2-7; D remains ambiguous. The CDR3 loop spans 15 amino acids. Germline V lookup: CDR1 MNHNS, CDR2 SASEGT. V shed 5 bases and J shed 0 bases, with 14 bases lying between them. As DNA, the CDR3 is TGTGCCAGCAGTCAAAGGTCCGACGGCTCCTACGAGCAGTACTTC. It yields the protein CASSQRSDGSYEQYF.